This TCR beta chain was sequenced in a study of early T cells in non-severe SARS-CoV-2 infection. On the study more broadly: Sequencing of unsorted whole blood was done on bulk RNA, leaving chains unpaired.

This CDR3 comprises 14 residues. Per the germline V gene, CDR1 is KGHSH and CDR2 is LQKENI. With V trimmed by 3 bases and J by 7 bases, 9 bases remained unmatched. Study-wide results and caveats: Anti-spike CD8 specificities were favored by VDJdb matching, whose results missed private and CD4 specificities.

This clonotype was found a few times. Its cognate antigen is unknown. Tagging with unique molecular identifiers was applied to individual cDNA molecules. TCRdb reprocessed the 5' RACE reads via MiXCR and lists one record per CDR3 protein. The table shows about 77,000 distinct CDR3 sequences, with 9% to 15% occurring only once. The V and J genes are TRBV18 and TRBJ2-7; 7 nucleotides match TRBD2. This TCR derives from an adult who was a healthcare worker with PCR-confirmed SARS-CoV-2 infection or an uninfected control (not recorded which). The donor label of this sample is uncertain. Material: whole blood, obtained at baseline. The CDR3 region is CASSPAMGGSEQYF. The CDR3 DNA reads as TGTGCCAGCTCACCGGCAATGGGGGGGAGTGAGCAGTACTTC.